These T cell receptor beta chains were read from a single sample in a study of T cells in Graves' hyperthyroidism and ophthalmopathy. TCRdb called the multiplex PCR reads again in MiXCR, with one record for every CDR3 protein. The repertoire consists of hundreds of thousands of distinct CDR3 sequences, with under 15% occurring once and the leading ten covering 4.3%. Sequencing input: blood. The receptors shown here come from a woman aged 40-49 years with Graves' ophthalmopathy. Both conserved end residues are part of each CDR3. The order of the fields is clone size, D gene, J gene, V gene, CDR3 protein, CDR3 DNA. A D gene is named only where the DNA matches it firmly. The size field is filled for only some rows; it gives once, few, many or a size class.

many | TRBD1 | TRBJ1-1 | TRBV5-1 | CASSFAGTGAGEAFF | TGCGCCAGCAGCTTCGCCGGGACAGGGGCAGGTGAAGCTTTCTTT
NA | TRBD1 | TRBJ1-2 | TRBV6-1 | CASLDRGGYGYTF | TGTGCCAGCCTTGACAGGGGCGGCTATGGCTACACCTTC
few | NA | TRBJ2-7 | TRBV7-9 | CASSETGFRGEQYF | TGTGCCAGCAGCGAAACAGGGTTCAGGGGCGAGCAGTACTTC
NA | TRBD1 | TRBJ2-7 | TRBV3-1 | CASGNSGTGPSEQYF | TGTGCCAGCGGTAACTCCGGGACAGGTCCCTCGGAGCAGTACTTC
many | NA | TRBJ1-1 | TRBV6-1 | CASGEFAVNTEAFF | TGTGCCAGCGGGGAATTTGCAGTGAACACTGAAGCTTTCTTT
NA | NA | TRBJ2-7 | TRBV10-3 | CAIKEGRQGTSLYEQYF | TGTGCCATCAAGGAAGGTCGTCAAGGGACCTCACTCTACGAGCAGTACTTC
many | NA | TRBJ2-7 | TRBV6-2/TRBV6-3 | CASSPHRSLDEQYF | TGTGCCAGCAGCCCCCACAGGTCCCTCGACGAGCAGTACTTC
NA | TRBD1 | TRBJ1-5 | TRBV5-1 | CASSLEGAGEPQHF | TGCGCCAGCAGCTTGGAGGGGGCGGGTGAACCCCAGCATTTT
few | TRBD2 | TRBJ2-7 | TRBV28 | CASSLYPGLAGVKPYEQYF | TGTGCCAGCAGTTTATACCCGGGACTAGCGGGAGTGAAACCCTACGAGCAGTACTTC
many | NA | TRBJ2-7 | TRBV28 | CASSRSGASYEQYF | TGTGCCAGCAGTAGGTCAGGGGCGTCCTACGAGCAGTACTTC
NA | TRBD2 | TRBJ2-7 | TRBV12-3/TRBV12-4 | CASSSSSGAPYEQYF | TGTGCCAGCAGCTCCTCTAGCGGGGCTCCCTACGAGCAGTACTTC
many | TRBD1 | TRBJ2-7 | TRBV28 | CASSHHRTGGSYEQYF | TGTGCCAGCAGCCATCACCGGACAGGGGGATCCTACGAGCAGTACTTC
many | NA | TRBJ2-5 | TRBV28 | CASPRQSQETQYF | TGTGCCAGCCCTAGACAGTCACAAGAGACCCAGTACTTC
many | NA | TRBJ2-7 | TRBV20-1 | CSARGGARETPYEQYF | TGCAGTGCTAGAGGTGGGGCCAGGGAGACTCCCTACGAGCAGTACTTC
NA | TRBD1 | TRBJ2-7 | TRBV15 | CATSRVGQDYEQYF | TGTGCCACCAGCAGAGTTGGACAGGACTACGAGCAGTACTTC
NA | TRBD2 | TRBJ2-5 | TRBV27 | CASSLIAGDGETQYF | TGTGCCAGCAGTTTAATAGCGGGAGATGGAGAGACCCAGTACTTC
many | TRBD2 | TRBJ2-5 | TRBV19 | CASNSIAGGIETQYF | TGTGCCAGTAACTCCATCGCGGGGGGGATAGAGACCCAGTACTTC